This entry is about one TCR beta chain. The data originate from a study of blood T cell repertoires in COVID-19. About the study: Both acute and convalescent COVID-19 samples were obtained from the United States, Italy and Spain. Sources were T cells, B-cell-depleted T cells, or PBMCs; the material itself was cDNA or gDNA.

Trimming shortened V by 5 bases and J by 5 bases, and 18 bases separated the two germline ends. There are 15 residues in the CDR3. Per the germline V gene, CDR1 is MDHEN and CDR2 is SYDVKM. As processed by the authors: Amplification from reference gene primers served as the basis for estimated nucleated cell counts. TCRdb's copy holds only in-frame clones and misses some; the assay was immunoSEQ multiplex PCR. The DNA was the basis for D and trimming; V, J and clone size are from that table. The repertoire holds about 26,000 clones, with approximately 90% as singletons. Sequenced material: peripheral blood. The V gene is TRBV28, the J gene TRBJ2-5; weak D call: TRBD1 (5 bases). The source of this sequence is a human donor in a cohort sampled during active COVID-19. As DNA, the CDR3 is TGTGCCAGCAGTCCCATGGGGCCCTCAATCGAGACCCAGTACTTC. As protein: CASSPMGPSIETQYF.